This T cell receptor beta chain was sequenced in a study of OX40 agonist ivuxolimab in advanced cancers. Overall study results and limits: Low normalized T-cell clonal expansion also characterized some of the nonresponders.

Profiling relied on immunoSEQ multiplex PCR, and the TCRdb table lists in-frame clones only, not all of them. The sample contains 60,000 or so clones, 86% of which appear only once. V was pared by 7 bases and J by 10 bases, with 14 bases between. Per the germline V gene, CDR1 is SGHAT and CDR2 is FQDESV (reference sequence). The CDR3 loop spans 12 amino acids. Comments on this clone: Antigen unknown.

Sequenced material: CD4+ or CD8+ T cells sorted from blood, taken in a trial of the OX40 agonist ivuxolimab. This rearrangement joins TRBV11-1 to TRBJ2-1; maybe TRBD2 (6 bases). The receptor's source is an adult with an advanced solid tumor such as melanoma, head and neck, liver or kidney cancer. CDR3 amino acids: CASTERGVEQFF. CDR3 bases: TGTGCCAGCACTGAACGCGGGGTGGAGCAGTTCTTC.